This TCR beta chain was identified during a study of chemoradiotherapy in HPV16-positive cancers. Study-wide background: A couple of HPV16-positive patients' cells yielded candidate HPV-specific clones and common motifs. Findings and limits, study-wide: In HPV16-positive patients, HPV-responsive T-cell expansion tracked better recurrence-free survival. Non-HPV-specific T cells did not expand in tumors during treatment, whereas candidate HPV-specific clones and E7-related motifs did.

About this clone: The antigen is undetermined.

V gave up 3 bases and J gave up 7 bases, with 9 bases separating them. Per the germline V gene, CDR1 is MDHEN and CDR2 is SYDVKM. This CDR3 comprises 12 residues. The protocol was immunoSEQ multiplex PCR, while the TCRdb copy is restricted to in-frame clones and leaves out a portion. The repertoire holds some 25,000 clones, with approximately 93% as singletons. The chain is built from TRBV28 and TRBJ1-2, with D hard to call. Sample acquisition took place from a patient who underwent chemoradiotherapy. This sequence was found in a human donor with HPV-associated anogenital cancer. The CDR3 spells CASSLSTGGYTF. CDR3 nucleotide sequence: TGTGCCAGCAGTTTGTCTACCGGTGGCTACACCTTC.